The source of this TCR beta chain is a study of technical replicates of blood from a handful of donors (dated by TCRdb to about 2017). This clone was seen once. Its antigen has not been determined. No qualities accompany the bases; no much larger clone lies one base away. Library prep was done by the immunoSEQ multiplex PCR assay. Here the immuneACCESS table is served through TCRdb, limited to in-frame sequences with V and J called. Missing clones are a known gap in these copies; in checked studies unresolved V genes cover under half, and the rest lacks a known reason. The sample table holds approximately 70,000 clones, of which approximately 93% were seen once. Roughly 5% of the sample belongs to the ten largest clones. The CDR3 spans 12 residues, from the cysteine through the phenylalanine. CDR3 DNA only is kept here, 36 bases in frame from base 1. The germline V and J ends show losses of 6 bases and 5 bases respectively, and no gene match explains 5 bases of the junction. CDR1 and CDR2, per the germline V gene, are SQVTM and ANQGSEA.

The specimen was PBMCs. The receptor's source is a human donor in good health. Some clones in this sample may be carry-over from other donors' samples. This receptor chain uses TRBV29-1 and TRBJ2-7, with 9 central nucleotides matching TRBD1. The CDR3 loop reads CSVDRGTHEQYF. Here is the DNA: TGCAGCGTAGACAGGGGGACCCACGAGCAGTACTTC.